The clone carrying this T cell receptor (beta chain) was found once. The data derive from a study of identical twins. Template switching added a universal primer site; cDNA carried unique molecular identifiers. TCRdb recomputed calls from the 5' RACE reads with MiXCR, one row per CDR3 protein. The table shows around 490,000 distinct CDR3 sequences, with around 24% occurring only once. With V trimmed by 7 bases and J by 3 bases, 11 bases remained unmatched. CDR3 length: 15 residues. These same data were also listed under a study on yellow fever vaccine responses in identical twins.

This chain connects TRBV12-3 or TRBV12-4 to TRBJ1-1; 7 nucleotides line up with TRBD1. What was sequenced was CD4+ T cells sorted from blood. This TCR came from a woman between 18 and 29 years old in good health. CDR3 region: CASIKVGGLHTEAFF. DNA of the CDR3: TGTGCCAGCATCAAAGTAGGGGGCCTTCACACTGAAGCTTTCTTT.